The 24 T cell receptor beta chains reported below all come from one sample, sequenced in a study of shared clonotypes between healthy human individuals. The repertoire was sequenced with immunoSEQ multiplex PCR; TCRdb's copy has only in-frame clones and lacks some. Of roughly 1 million clones listed, about 77% were seen once; the top ten hold nearly 1.5%. Sequenced input: memory CD4+ T cells sorted from blood. Described subset: CD45RA-negative fraction. The receptors originated from a man younger than 35 in good health.

This clone came up a few times. J is TRBJ2-5 and V is TRBV7-9, with 8 positions matching TRBD1. There are 14 residues in the CDR3. The ends lost 5 bases at V and 1 base at J; junction bases unmatched: 3. Germline CDR1 SEHNR, CDR2 FQNEAQ (reference sequence). CDR3 DNA sequence: TGTGCCAGCAGCACGGACAGGGCCCAAGAGACCCAGTACTTC. Translating gives CASSTDRAQETQYF.

This clone was picked up many times. The chain uses TRBV2 and TRBJ1-6; TRBD1 might be the D (6 bases). V lost 10 bases and J lost 8, with 12 bases in between. The CDR3 is 12 residues long. Germline lookup yields CDR1 SNHLY and CDR2 FYNNEI. The CDR3 sequence: CATGQRYSPLHF. DNA of the CDR3: TGTGCCACCGGACAGAGATATTCACCCCTCCACTTT.

The chain recombines TRBV7-2 with TRBJ2-7; TRBD1 might be the D (6 bases). CDR1 and CDR2 from the germline V gene are SGHTA and FQGNSA. This CDR3 is 13 amino acids long. Trimming removed 5 bases at V and 7 bases at J, with 15 bases between. CDR3 protein: CASSLGQYQEQYF. CDR3 coding DNA: TGTGCCAGCAGCCTCGGACAGTATCAAGAGCAGTACTTC. Full variable domain (missing parts from reference TRBV7-2 and TRBJ2-7): GAGVSQSPSNKVTEKGKDVELRCDPISGHTALYWYRQSLGQGLEFLIYFQGNSAPDKSGLPSDRFSAERTGGSVSTLTIQRTQQEDSAVYLCASSLGQYQEQYFGPGTRLTVT.

The V call is TRBV14, the J call TRBJ2-1; D tentatively reads TRBD1 or TRBD2 (5 bases each). In germline, CDR1 is SGHDN, CDR2 FVKESK. CDR3 size: 18 residues. The V end lost 4 bases, the J end lost 5 bases, and 24 bases lay between the germline ends. CDR3 in DNA: TGTGCCAGCAGCCCCCTGGACATCCGACTAATCCTCAACAATGAGCAGTTCTTC. Its protein product is CASSPLDIRLILNNEQFF.

The J gene is TRBJ1-6, the V gene TRBV6-1; 9 bases line up with TRBD1. The CDR3 is 15 amino acids. V lost 2 bases to trimming and J lost 9 bases; unmatched junction nucleotides: 5. Germline loops: CDR1 MNHNS, CDR2 SASEGT. The CDR3 sequence: CASSETGTGFSPLHF. CDR3 DNA sequence: TGTGCCAGCAGTGAAACAGGGACAGGGTTTTCACCCCTCCACTTT.

Within the sample, this clone is medium-sized (0.01 to 0.1%). The rearrangement links TRBV30 to TRBJ1-2; no firm D call. The ends were cut back, 0 bases at V and 8 bases at J, with 13 bases in the middle. Germline assignment: CDR1 GTSNPN and CDR2 SVGIG (reference sequence). The CDR3 sequence is 13 residues long. Here the CDR3 reads CAWSVQRLVGYTF. CDR3 bases: TGTGCCTGGAGTGTACAGCGCTTGGTAGGCTACACCTTC.

Written as DNA, the CDR3 is TGTGCCAGCAGACAGACAGGGGGGGTCTATGGCTACACCTTC. This translates into CASRQTGGVYGYTF. This chain connects TRBV25-1 to TRBJ1-2, with 9 nucleotides matching TRBD1. V was pared by 6 bases and J by 4 bases, with 6 bases of the junction left unmatched. From germline, CDR1 is MGHDK and CDR2 SYGVNS. The CDR3 has 14 residues.

The rearrangement links TRBV7-9 to TRBJ1-4, with no clear D. CDR1 is SEHNR, CDR2 FQNEAQ, per germline (reference sequence). V lost 2 bases, J lost 0 bases, and 7 bases lay in between. This CDR3 is built from 15 residues. Here the CDR3 reads CASSLMGSTNEKLFF. In DNA form, the CDR3 reads TGTGCCAGCAGCTTAATGGGTTCAACTAATGAAAAACTGTTTTTT.

This clone was counted a single time. V is TRBV18 and J is TRBJ1-3, with 7 bases identical to TRBD1. The CDR3 sequence is 17 residues long. V dropped 3 bases and J dropped 5; count of bases not matched to a gene: 13. Germline lookup yields CDR1 KGHSH and CDR2 LQKENI. CDR3 loop: CASSPQNRGTERNTIYF. The DNA for the CDR3 is TGTGCCAGCTCACCCCAAAACAGGGGAACGGAGAGAAACACCATATATTTT.

The chain joins TRBV7-2 to TRBJ2-7; 7 bases match TRBD2. Germline CDR1 reads SGHTA; CDR2 reads FQGNSA. The CDR3 is made up of 15 amino acids. V lost 2 bases to trimming and J lost 7 bases; unmatched junction nucleotides: 11. The CDR3 DNA reads TGTGCCAGCAGCTTAACGGGAGGCACAGGAGGGGAGCAGTACTTC. It specifies CASSLTGGTGGEQYF.

The V call is TRBV27, the J call TRBJ1-5, with 8 bases identical to TRBD1. Germline assignment: CDR1 MNHEY and CDR2 SMNVEV (reference sequence). CDR3 length equals 15 residues. V was pared by 2 bases and J by 4 bases, with 4 bases of the junction left unmatched. The CDR3 bases are TGTGCCAGCAGTTTAACGACAGGGGAGAATCAGCCCCAGCATTTT. Translated: CASSLTTGENQPQHF.

The rearrangement links TRBV6-1 to TRBJ1-1, with no clear D. Germline loops: CDR1 MNHNS, CDR2 SASEGT. V lost 5 bases to trimming and J lost 4 bases, with 11 bases between them. CDR3 length: 13 amino acids. The CDR3 spells CASSLGKRTEAFF. The CDR3 bases are TGTGCCAGCAGTCTAGGGAAGCGCACTGAAGCTTTCTTT.

This sequence joins TRBV6-1 and TRBJ1-1, with D tentatively TRBD1 (5 bases). The CDR3 extends over 13 amino acids. The V end lost 2 bases, the J end lost 10 bases, and 14 bases lay between the germline ends. Germline lookup yields CDR1 MNHNS and CDR2 SASEGT. The CDR3: CASSESRGAGAFF. The CDR3 nucleotides are TGTGCCAGCAGTGAATCAAGGGGCGCGGGAGCTTTCTTT.

This chain joins TRBV18 and TRBJ2-2, with D possibly matching TRBD2 (5 bases). Between the trimmed V and J ends, which lost 5 bases and 1 base, there was a span of 8 bases. CDR1 and CDR2 from the germline V gene are KGHSH and LQKENI. This CDR3 spans 14 amino acids. This CDR3 reads CASSTRGNTGELFF. CDR3 sequence (DNA): TGTGCCAGCTCAACCCGGGGGAACACCGGGGAGCTGTTTTTT.

The rearrangement uses TRBV11-2 and TRBJ1-2; 8 bases are a match to TRBD1. The CDR3 sequence is 13 residues long. Germline V gene sequence: CDR1 SGHAT, CDR2 FQNNGV. Unmatched junction bases numbered 5, after V lost 5 bases and J lost 6 bases. The CDR3 DNA is TGTGCCAGCAGCCCCAGGGGGCGAGATGGCTACACCTTC. It specifies CASSPRGRDGYTF.

This chain links TRBV10-3 with TRBJ2-1; 8 nucleotides line up with TRBD1. V lost 10 bases, J lost 10 bases, and 6 bases stayed unmatched. Germline V lookup: CDR1 ENHRY, CDR2 SYGVKD. The CDR3 runs to 11 residues. Written as DNA, the CDR3 is TGTGCCACCTATACAGGGGGAGAGCAGTTCTTC. It encodes CATYTGGEQFF.

The V and J genes are TRBV7-9 and TRBJ1-1, with D hard to call. Germline lookup yields CDR1 SEHNR and CDR2 FQNEAQ (reference sequence). The V end was cut by 0 bases, the J end by 5 bases, with 4 bases between. The CDR3 is made up of 12 amino acids. The CDR3 loop reads CASSLAGTEAFF. The CDR3 coding sequence is TGTGCCAGCAGCTTAGCTGGTACTGAAGCTTTCTTT.

About this clone: Germline and junction disagree at one end, which may indicate a read error. The rearrangement uses TRBV2 and TRBJ2-3; TRBD2 matches at 11 bases. The CDR3 is 13 residues long. CDR1 is SNHLY, CDR2 FYNNEI, per germline. The CDR3 here is CASSILAGGPTTF. The CDR3 nucleotides read TGTGCCAGCAGTATCCTAGCGGGGGGCCCCACTACTTTT.

This clone came up a few times. The chain recombines TRBV7-9 with TRBJ1-2, with D maybe TRBD1 (5 bases). This CDR3 comprises 14 residues. V shed 4 bases and J shed 5 bases, with 14 bases lying between them. Germline lookup yields CDR1 SEHNR and CDR2 FQNEAQ (reference sequence). The CDR3 sequence is CASSSLRQPYGYTF. The CDR3 DNA sequence: TGTGCCAGCAGCTCTCTGCGACAGCCTTATGGCTACACCTTC.

V is TRBV11-2 and J is TRBJ2-3; D is ambiguous. V lost 5 bases to trimming and J lost 3 bases, with 15 bases between them. Germline lookup yields CDR1 SGHAT and CDR2 FQNNGV. The CDR3 runs to 15 residues. The CDR3, as DNA: TGTGCCAGCAGCCGTCTAGTGGATGGTACAGATACGCAGTATTTT. Its protein product is CASSRLVDGTDTQYF.

V and J are TRBV5-1 and TRBJ2-2; TRBD1 matches 9 bases. The CDR3 runs 16 residues. V was clipped by 4 bases and J by 0 bases; unmatched bases: 4. Germline values: CDR1 SGHRS, CDR2 YFSETQ. The CDR3 DNA sequence: TGCGCCAGCAGCCCAAGACAGGGGGCGAACACCGGGGAGCTGTTTTTT. Translating gives CASSPRQGANTGELFF. The whole variable domain, remainder taken from reference TRBV5-1 and TRBJ2-2, is KAGVTQTPRYLIKTRGQQVTLSCSPISGHRSVSWYQQTPGQGLQFLFEYFSETQRNKGNFPGRFSGRQFSNSRSEMNVSTLELGDSALYLCASSPRQGANTGELFFGEGSRLTVL.

This clone was counted between two and nine times. V is TRBV5-5 and J is TRBJ2-3; tentatively, D is TRBD1 (6 bases). CDR3 length equals 16 residues. Germline CDR1 is SGHKS and CDR2 is YYEKEE (reference sequence). V lost 1 base, J lost 2 bases, and 14 bases lay in between. The CDR3 reads CASSLSPGVNTDTQYF. DNA for the CDR3: TGTGCCAGCAGCTTGTCCCCAGGGGTGAACACAGATACGCAGTATTTT.

This sequence joins TRBV6-6 and TRBJ2-1; 9 bases match TRBD2. V was clipped by 8 bases and J by 10 bases; unmatched bases: 12. The germline V gene has CDR1 MNHNY and CDR2 SVGAGI (reference sequence). This CDR3 region has 14 residues. In DNA, the CDR3 is TGTGCCAGCTGGACTAGCGAGGCCACGGCGGAGCAGTTCTTC. This translates into CASWTSEATAEQFF.

The chain couples TRBV5-6 to TRBJ1-4; D might be TRBD1 (5 bases). From germline, CDR1 is SGHDT and CDR2 YYEEEE. The CDR3 loop spans 15 amino acids. V lost 0 bases and J lost 7, with 13 bases in between. The CDR3 bases are TGTGCCAGCAGCTTGGGGGCAGGGCGGGGTGAAAAACTGTTTTTT. Translated: CASSLGAGRGEKLFF.